This TCR beta chain was recorded in a study of cytomegalovirus exposure and HLA in healthy donors (dated by TCRdb to the late 2010s). Concerning the study at large: An earlier analysis of a few hundred of the donors reported about 300 Gb of sequence data and around 120 million unique TCR beta sequences obtained from about 170 million T cells. Donor age, sex, ethnicity and CMV serostatus were compiled together with the repertoire data. The study profiled the T cell repertoires of fewer than 850 subjects by immunosequencing and related them to cytomegalovirus serostatus. The study was designed to test whether signatures of past pathogen exposure could be identified by cataloging public T cell receptors. Class I and class II HLA loci were covered by the typing at four-digit resolution. The number of donors typed differed by locus, with roughly 629-640 for A, B, C, DRB1 and DQB1, roughly 520 for DQA1, 600 to 610 for DPA1, and 472 for DPB1. A later genetic analysis took genome-wide SNP genotypes for about 55% of the roughly 670 donors and used that subset as a discovery cohort. The genetic ancestry cluster associated with self-reported Caucasian donors included around four fifths of the roughly 400 genotyped donors. To predict cytomegalovirus infection status, the study combined high-throughput TCR immunosequencing, statistical association of individual TCRs with disease status, and machine learning. In a later analysis, previously published TCR beta repertoires from roughly 710 donors were re-analyzed and high-resolution HLA genotyping was added so that TCR occurrence patterns could be studied. In addition to the first cohort of 666 subjects, a separate validation cohort of 130 or so different subjects was used. Every repertoire in the discovery cohort had been generated on one and the same sequencing platform. The later analysis used no new phenotypic data to find candidate immune exposures, relying instead on TCR beta sequences and their occurrence across donors. Because of strong linkage in the cohort, roughly five DR-DQ haplotypes were treated as single units for association and clustering. To decide whether each TCR beta V gene segment behaved as functional or pseudogenic, an earlier analysis of over 500 of the donors relied on high-throughput TCR beta sequencing. An early release covering 550 to 700 HLA-typed donors comprised 300 to 350 gigabases of sequencing data and tens of millions of unique TCR sequences. Among several hundred genotyped donors of the cohort, an average of roughly 230,000 unique TCR beta nucleotide sequences was sequenced per donor, of which approximately 18% were non-productive. Beyond this particular receptor, the publication reports: Several of the top co-occurrence clusters appeared to be linked to parvovirus B19, influenza, CMV and Epstein-Barr virus, according to a later analysis. Specific HLA alleles were associated with 15,000 to 20,000 TCR beta sequences at a false discovery rate of 0.05 in a later analysis. A further reported finding was that TCR beta sequences accurately predicted the HLA-A and HLA-B alleles for most subjects in the first cohort. The authors suggested that the approach could potentially be generalized to other disease states and immunological phenotypes. Correlated functional status among segregating V segments might be attributable to linkage disequilibrium, but an unknown experimental factor could not be ruled out. A group of highly shared sequence variants was considered likely to be a technical artifact of the sequencing pipeline. Because HLA typing was unavailable for some donors at each locus, only the typed subset was used in association tests. A later genetic analysis associated a missense DCLRE1C variant with V-gene and J-gene trimming of TCR beta chains, and an independent cohort replicated the association. Broadly in line with IMGT annotations, most TCR beta V segments showed up in productive rearrangements about 90% or about 30% of the time in an earlier analysis of 450 to 750 of the donors. Some IMGT-functional V segments, including TRBV6-2 and TRBV6-3, could not be told apart with the 87-base-pair reads, so those segments were excluded. Roughly uniform sequencing depth across donors was assumed in presence/absence analyses, although this assumption may not hold. Most TCR sequences were seen in very few donors, while some public TCRs were found in many individuals. In vitro tests confirmed that three of the cytomegalovirus-associated TCR beta chains recognize cytomegalovirus antigens. The cohort was sequenced for TCR beta chains only, and without alpha or paired-chain data the features that could be detected were limited. In a later analysis, the rate of TCR association differed among HLA loci, with DRB1 alleles having the most associated TCRs and HLA-C alleles having the fewest. When HLA alleles, especially DR and DQ, strongly co-occurred, TCR associations were difficult to assign to individual alleles. The only immune exposure information available for the cohort was CMV serostatus. According to a later genetic analysis, donors in an Asian-associated ancestry cluster had fewer N-insertions in productive TCRs than the approximately 650-donor mean. The study listed 150 to 200 TCR beta chains as associated with cytomegalovirus. Compared with equally common non-associated chains, HLA-associated TCR beta chains in a later analysis were more clonally expanded and had lower generation probabilities. The earlier analysis of almost 600 of the donors excluded fewer than 20 rarely observed V segments, including chromosome 9 orphons, because counts were too low. Most CMV-associated TCR beta chains appeared to be HLA-restricted in a later analysis, and the HLA associations seemed to be driven largely by CMV exposure. In both the original and validation cohorts, the classifier was reported to diagnose cytomegalovirus status with high specificity and sensitivity.

To prepare the library, the immunoSEQ multiplex PCR assay was applied. A mixture of 60 forward primers for TCR Vbeta segments and 13 reverse primers for TCR Jbeta segments was used in the multiplex PCR. A multiplex PCR assay on genomic DNA amplified the CDR3 region of rearranged TCR beta genes. The Illumina HiSeq System was used to sequence the amplified TCR beta libraries as 87-base-pair reads. In the authors' own workflow: A later analysis tallied 75 million to 95 million unique TCR beta chains across the 666 repertoires, and about 12 million of those chains were shared by two or more donors. A nearest-neighbor algorithm error-corrected the raw reads and collapsed the reads into unique sequences, merging closely related sequences to remove PCR and sequencing errors. To assign V, D and J gene segments, CDR3 sequences were aligned to IMGT reference sequences. For a sequence to be retained, a match of at least six nucleotides was required to both a V gene segment and a J gene segment. A rearrangement counted as productive if the CDR3 had no stop codons and remained in frame with V and J, and every other rearrangement counted as non-productive. Following IMGT convention, CDR3 was defined as the stretch from the second conserved V-encoded cysteine up to the conserved J-encoded phenylalanine. In an earlier analysis of around 600 of the donors, sequences lacking an unambiguous match to a single V gene segment were excluded. An earlier analysis of just under 600 of the donors called V segments functional above 56.7% productive rearrangements and segregating when the between-donor standard deviation exceeded 5%. A statistical classification framework was built for diagnosing cytomegalovirus status from the catalog of TCR beta chain sequences. In a later analysis, TCR nucleotide sequences were compared against IMGT/GENE-DB human TR gene sequences so that V and J genes could be assigned. The TCRdist pipeline was used in a later analysis to assign CDR3 sequences and most-parsimonious VDJ recombination scenarios. A later analysis defined each TCR beta chain by its CDR3 amino acid sequence plus V-gene family, and excluded reads lacking a unique V-gene family. As a way to deal with suspected cross-contamination and a sequencing artifact, a later analysis dropped nearly 600 nucleotide sequences that were highly shared and had low generation probability. In a later analysis, a clonal expansion index was calculated for each public chain from normalized within-repertoire ranks of inferred template counts. A later analysis computed generation probabilities with a VDJ recombination model fitted to out-of-frame rearrangements, and checked the results against IGoR. In a later analysis, hypergeometric tests were used to score TCR-TCR, TCR-HLA and TCR-CMV co-occurrence, with a repertoire-size bias correction applied to TCR pairs. A later analysis estimated false discovery rates by permuting HLA or CMV assignments 20 times. In a later analysis, co-occurring TCRs were grouped using DBSCAN, with TCRdist sequence similarity added in when clustering inside HLA-allele-positive subsets. Repertoires with fewer than 30,000 or more than 120,000 public chains, plus five repertoires with anomalous nucleotide sharing, were excluded from co-occurrence clustering. The table comes from immuneACCESS by way of TCRdb, which keeps in-frame sequences with V and J called. Part of the clones is missing from these tables; in studies checked, under half for an unresolved V gene and the rest for unknown reasons. V, J and clone size derive from that table, while D and trimming were established from the DNA sequence. The sample table holds about 160,000 clones. About 2.2% of the sample is in the top ten clones.

For this clone: Its antigen remains unidentified.

The cohort comprised 666 healthy bone marrow donors. At the time of sampling, all cohort members were nominally healthy, though unrecorded immune exposures were likely present. The donor was CMV seronegative and was included in the group of under 450 seronegative cohort members. A peripheral blood sample was collected from each donor, and TCR beta sequencing was performed on peripheral blood mononuclear cells. The Qiagen DNeasy Blood Extraction Kit was used to extract genomic DNA from the blood cell samples. Looking up the germline V gene yields CDR1 SGHRS and CDR2 YFSETQ. The CDR3 goes from the cysteine to the phenylalanine over 15 residues. The read is trimmed to its CDR3 DNA, 45 bases read in frame from base 1. V sheds 0 bases and J sheds 5 bases, leaving 14 bases between their ends.

The V and J segments used are TRBV5-1 and TRBJ2-5, with the D gene call left open. The origin of this receptor is a man in his thirties or forties in good health and CMV-seronegative. The sample consisted of PBMCs. The CDR3 amino acid sequence is: CASSLALDNGETQYF. The DNA reads as follows: TGCGCCAGCAGCTTGGCCCTAGATAACGGGGAGACCCAGTACTTC.